This is a list of T cell receptor beta chains from one sample in a study of blood T cell repertoires in COVID-19. Libraries were prepared by immunoSEQ multiplex PCR; TCRdb keeps only in-frame clonotypes and omits some of them. The sample contains 250,000 to 400,000 clones, approximately 90% of which appear only once. The sequenced sample consisted of peripheral blood. Source of these receptors: a woman between 25 and 40 years old with COVID-19, enrolled during active disease. Each CDR3 is given with its conserved first and last residue. A D gene is named only where the DNA matches it firmly. Only part of the rows carry a size: once, few, many, or a class if the clone is expanded.

clone size | CDR3 length | J gene | D gene | V gene | CDR3 DNA | CDR3 protein
NA | 17 | TRBJ2-5 | NA | TRBV24-1 | TGTGCCACCAGTGAGGGGGGAACAGGGGTTTTAAGTGTGACCCAGTACTTC | CATSEGGTGVLSVTQYF
once | 12 | TRBJ2-1 | NA | TRBV7-9 | TGTGCCAGCAGCCCCACGGGGTACGAGCAGTTCTTC | CASSPTGYEQFF
NA | 15 | TRBJ1-1 | TRBD1 | TRBV18 | TGTGCCAGCTCACCCAGGGGGCTCATGAACACTGAAGCTTTCTTT | CASSPRGLMNTEAFF
NA | 13 | TRBJ2-7 | TRBD2 | TRBV4-2 | TGTGCCAGCAGTCTAGCGGGGTCATACGAGCAGTACTTC | CASSLAGSYEQYF
NA | 12 | TRBJ1-2 | NA | TRBV11-3 | TGTGCCAGCAGCTTAGAAAGAGGAGGCTACACCTTC | CASSLERGGYTF
few | 12 | TRBJ2-2 | NA | TRBV6-4 | TGTGCCAGCAGTGACGCGGCCGGGGAGCTGTTTTTT | CASSDAAGELFF
NA | 18 | TRBJ2-3 | TRBD2 | TRBV3-1/TRBV3-2 | TGTGCCAGCAGCCCAAGGAGAGTAGCGGGGGGTGCGGGGGATACGCAGTATTTT | CASSPRRVAGGAGDTQYF
NA | 14 | TRBJ1-1 | NA | TRBV19 | TGTGCCAGTAGTAGGAGACGGGACTTCACTGAAGCTTTCTTT | CASSRRRDFTEAFF
NA | 13 | TRBJ2-1 | NA | TRBV5-1 | TGCGCCAGCTGGGCGAGCTCCTACAATGAGCAGTTCTTC | CASWASSYNEQFF
NA | 15 | TRBJ1-1 | TRBD1 | TRBV7-9 | TGTGCCAGCAGCTTAGCGACAGGGCGGAACACTGAAGCTTTCTTT | CASSLATGRNTEAFF
NA | 15 | TRBJ1-2 | TRBD1 | TRBV6-5 | TGTGCCTCAAGAGTGGAGGGGACAGGGATATTCGGCTACACCTTC | CASRVEGTGIFGYTF
NA | 14 | TRBJ1-5 | NA | TRBV9 | TGTGCCAGCAGCCCGAACTGGAGCAATCAGCCCCAGCATTTT | CASSPNWSNQPQHF
NA | 15 | TRBJ2-1 | TRBD2 | TRBV5-1 | TGCGCCAGCAGCTTGAGTCTAGCGGGGGACAATGAGCAGTTCTTC | CASSLSLAGDNEQFF
NA | 16 | TRBJ2-6 | NA | TRBV5-4 | TGTGCCAGCAGCTTGCGCCTCAGGGTTGGGGCCAACGTCCTGACTTTC | CASSLRLRVGANVLTF
NA | 14 | TRBJ1-2 | NA | TRBV4-3 | TGCGCCAGCAGCCAAGATATCCGAGGACTTGGCTACACCTTC | CASSQDIRGLGYTF
NA | 14 | TRBJ2-5 | TRBD1 | TRBV7-2 | TGTGCCAGCAGCTTAGCAGGGGGCGCGGAGACCCAGTACTTC | CASSLAGGAETQYF
NA | 14 | TRBJ1-5 | TRBD1 | TRBV4-1 | TGCGCCAGCAGCCAGAACGACAGGGATCAGCCCCAGCATTTT | CASSQNDRDQPQHF
NA | 15 | TRBJ1-2 | TRBD1 | TRBV28 | TGTGCCAGCAGCTCTGGGGGACAGGGATCCTATGGCTACACCTTC | CASSSGGQGSYGYTF
NA | 14 | TRBJ2-5 | TRBD2 | TRBV24-1 | TGTGCCACCAGTGATCCGGGGGGGGGAGAGACCCAGTACTTC | CATSDPGGGETQYF
few | 15 | TRBJ2-7 | TRBD1 | TRBV4-1 | TGCGCCAGCAGCCAAGCTTGGACAGGGGGCTACGAGCAGTACTTC | CASSQAWTGGYEQYF
NA | 15 | TRBJ2-1 | NA | TRBV7-6 | TGTGCCAGCAGCCCCGGGGGGCCCCCCTACAATGAGCAGTTCTTC | CASSPGGPPYNEQFF
NA | 13 | TRBJ1-1 | NA | TRBV7-2 | TGTGCCAGCAGCTTAGGAGATTTCCCGGGAGCTTTCTTT | CASSLGDFPGAFF
NA | 16 | TRBJ1-1 | NA | TRBV9 | TGTGCCAGCAGCATCCACCGGGACATACCGAACACTGAAGCTTTCTTT | CASSIHRDIPNTEAFF
NA | 12 | TRBJ1-6 | NA | TRBV6-5 | TGTGCCAGCAGGCAGGGTGATTCACCCCTCCACTTT | CASRQGDSPLHF
NA | 14 | TRBJ1-2 | NA | TRBV7-2 | TGTGCCAGCGCCCAAGGAGGAGGGAGTAATGGCTACACCTTC | CASAQGGGSNGYTF
NA | 15 | TRBJ1-2 | TRBD1 | TRBV3-1/TRBV3-2 | TGTGCCAGCAGCCGTTACAGGGGGGCGGACTATGGCTACACCTTC | CASSRYRGADYGYTF
NA | 15 | TRBJ2-5 | TRBD2 | TRBV10-3 | TGTGCCATCAGTCCAAGCGGGGGGGCAGCAGAGACCCAGTACTTC | CAISPSGGAAETQYF
NA | 13 | TRBJ1-1 | NA | TRBV7-3 | TGTGCCAGCAGCCGGAGGGGCGGCACTGAAGCTTTCTTT | CASSRRGGTEAFF
NA | 14 | TRBJ1-2 | TRBD1 | TRBV23-1 | TGCGCCAGCAGGGACAGGGGGTGTTTGTGTGGCTACACCTTC | CASRDRGCLCGYTF
NA | 15 | TRBJ2-4 | NA | TRBV6-5 | TGTGCCAGCAGTTTTGTCATGTTAGCCAAAAACATTCAGTACTTC | CASSFVMLAKNIQYF
NA | 14 | TRBJ1-1 | TRBD1 | TRBV19 | TGTGCCAGTAGTCCGGGGACAGCGAACACTGAAGCTTTCTTT | CASSPGTANTEAFF
NA | 16 | TRBJ2-5 | TRBD1 | TRBV6-2/TRBV6-3 | TGTGCCAGCAGTCCCTCGGACAGGGATGTCGTGGAGACCCAGTACTTC | CASSPSDRDVVETQYF
NA | 18 | TRBJ2-5 | TRBD2 | TRBV7-2 | TGTGCCAGCAGCTTGGGTTCACTAGCGGGGTCATTACAAGAGACCCAGTACTTC | CASSLGSLAGSLQETQYF
NA | 14 | TRBJ2-5 | NA | TRBV5-1 | TGCGCCAGCAGCTTGGCCGGAACCTCAGGGACCCAGTACTTC | CASSLAGTSGTQYF
NA | 13 | TRBJ2-5 | TRBD2 | TRBV4-1 | TGCGCCAGCAGCCTCGGCGGGGGAGAGACCCAGTACTTC | CASSLGGGETQYF
NA | 13 | TRBJ2-3 | TRBD2 | TRBV19 | TGTGCCAGTAGTAACCTAGCGGAGTATACGCAGTATTTT | CASSNLAEYTQYF
NA | 14 | TRBJ2-1 | TRBD2 | TRBV6-5 | TGTGCCAGCACCGAAGGGGAGGGACGGAATGAGCAGTTCTTC | CASTEGEGRNEQFF
once | 15 | TRBJ1-2 | TRBD1 | TRBV9 | TGTGCCAGCAGCGGAAGACAGGGGACAAACTATGGCTACACCTTC | CASSGRQGTNYGYTF
NA | 12 | TRBJ1-1 | TRBD1 | TRBV2 | TGTGCCAGCAGACCTCAGGGGGTGATGGCTTTCTTT | CASRPQGVMAFF
few | 17 | TRBJ2-3 | NA | TRBV9 | TGTGCCAGCAGCGCCTCCGGGACTGGAACTAGCACAGATACGCAGTATTTT | CASSASGTGTSTDTQYF
NA | 16 | TRBJ1-6 | NA | TRBV6-6 | TGTGCCAGCAGTTACCCAACGAACTCCCTCAATTCACCCCTCCACTTT | CASSYPTNSLNSPLHF